This T cell receptor beta chain was observed in a study of blood T cell repertoires in COVID-19. Study information: PBMCs, B-cell-depleted T cells, or T cells were the source of the cDNA or gDNA that made up the material.

The table lists this clone with a few counts. Sequencing was performed with immunoSEQ multiplex PCR; in TCRdb, only in-frame clones are kept and a portion is missing. The table records 100,000 to 120,000 clones, about 80% of them present only once. The trim removed 3 bases at V and 6 bases at J, leaving 10 bases unmatched. In germline, CDR1 is SQVTM, CDR2 ANQGSEA. This CDR3 has 16 residues. Sequenced material: peripheral blood. The TCR comes from a woman older than 75 with acute or convalescent COVID-19. This chain connects TRBV29-1 to TRBJ2-1, with 11 positions matching TRBD2. CDR3: CSVDRLAGGPGNEQFF. CDR3 DNA sequence: TGCAGCGTTGATCGGCTAGCGGGAGGTCCTGGCAATGAGCAGTTCTTC.